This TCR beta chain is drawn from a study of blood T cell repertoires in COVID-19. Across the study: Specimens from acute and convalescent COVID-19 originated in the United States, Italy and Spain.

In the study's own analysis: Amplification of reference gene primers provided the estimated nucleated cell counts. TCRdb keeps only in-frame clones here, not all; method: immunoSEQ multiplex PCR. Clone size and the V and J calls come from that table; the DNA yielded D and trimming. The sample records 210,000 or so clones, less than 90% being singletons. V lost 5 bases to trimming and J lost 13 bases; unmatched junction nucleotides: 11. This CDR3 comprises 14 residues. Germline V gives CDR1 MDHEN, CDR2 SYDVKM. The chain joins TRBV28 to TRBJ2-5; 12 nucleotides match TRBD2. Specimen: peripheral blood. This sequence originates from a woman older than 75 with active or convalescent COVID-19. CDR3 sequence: CASSRLAGGPTGYF. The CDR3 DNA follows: TGTGCCAGCAGTAGGCTAGCGGGAGGGCCGACTGGGTACTTC.